This entry lists 20 T cell receptor beta chains sequenced from one sample in a study of blood T cell repertoires in COVID-19. The assay was immunoSEQ multiplex PCR, and TCRdb's table has in-frame clones only and misses some. The profile shows about 59,000 clones, 80% to 90% of them singletons. The sequencing input was peripheral blood. All receptors come from a woman older than 75 with active COVID-19.

V usage is TRBV10-2 and J usage is TRBJ1-2; D ambiguous. This CDR3 is built from 13 residues. The germline V gene has CDR1 WSHSY and CDR2 SAAADI. V lost 7 bases and J 8 bases, leaving 17 bases between the germline ends. In nucleotides, the CDR3 is TGCGCCAGCACGACGATGGGGAGTGGAGGCTACACCTTC. It encodes CASTTMGSGGYTF.

The chain links TRBV5-8 to TRBJ1-1, with D perhaps TRBD1 (5 bases). Germline lookup yields CDR1 SGHTS and CDR2 YDEGEE. Trimming pared 4 bases from V and 1 base from J, leaving 17 bases between. The CDR3 has 16 amino acids. The CDR3, as DNA: TGTGCCAGCAGCCGGATGCGGGGCGCGGGGAACACTGAAGCTTTCTTT. Its protein is CASSRMRGAGNTEAFF.

A few counts support this clone. The gene calls are TRBV23-1 and TRBJ2-3, with D maybe TRBD2 (6 bases). TRBV23-1 is noted as an ORF with a role that remains uncertain. V lost 3 bases and J 6 bases, leaving 13 bases between the germline ends. CDR3 length: 14 residues. Written as DNA, the CDR3 is TGCGCCAGCAGTCACTCTAGCGAGAGGGATACGCAGTATTTT. Translation gives CASSHSSERDTQYF.

V gene TRBV7-2 combines with J gene TRBJ1-2, with TRBD1 as a possible D gene (5 bases). The V gene's germline CDR1 is SGHTA and CDR2 FQGNSA. The V and J ends lost 5 bases and 3 bases respectively, with 10 bases between them. The CDR3 extends over 13 amino acids. CDR3 residues: CASSTTVYYGYTF. CDR3 DNA sequence: TGTGCCAGCAGCACGACAGTGTACTATGGCTACACCTTC.

This chain links TRBV4-1 with TRBJ1-5; 7 bases map to TRBD1. CDR3 length: 17 residues. Per germline, CDR1 MGHRA and CDR2 YSYEKL. Trimming at V came to 0 bases and at J to 0 bases, leaving 5 bases not matched to a gene. CDR3 in DNA: TGCGCCAGCAGCCAAGATCTGGGACAGTTTAGCAATCAGCCCCAGCATTTT. It translates to CASSQDLGQFSNQPQHF.

The rearrangement joins TRBV24-1 to TRBJ2-7; D may be TRBD2 (6 bases). This CDR3 spans 15 amino acids. Trimming pared 3 bases from V and 0 bases from J, leaving 11 bases between. Germline CDR1 and CDR2: KGHDR and SFDVKD. CDR3 sequence reads: CATSDGGARSYEQYF. The DNA of the CDR3 is TGTGCCACCAGTGATGGAGGGGCCCGCTCCTACGAGCAGTACTTC.

The chain employs TRBV29-1 and TRBJ2-7, with D perhaps TRBD1 (6 bases). Trimming stripped 5 bases from V and 6 bases from J, with 14 bases between. CDR3 size: 12 residues. The germline V gene encodes CDR1 SQVTM and CDR2 ANQGSEA. In DNA, the CDR3 is TGCAGCGTTTGGGTTCGAGGGGGCGAGCAGTACTTC. It specifies CSVWVRGGEQYF.

The V call is TRBV6-5, the J call TRBJ2-3; 9 nucleotides align to TRBD2. Germline-derived CDR1 and CDR2 are MNHEY and SVGAGI. V gave up 7 bases and J gave up 3 bases; unmatched junction bases: 8. CDR3 length: 15 residues. The DNA for the CDR3 is TGTGCCAGCATTCAGCGGGGGGTCCGAACAGATACGCAGTATTTT. Residues: CASIQRGVRTDTQYF.

This sequence joins TRBV5-1 and TRBJ1-1; no clear D. Germline-derived CDR1 and CDR2 are SGHRS and YFSETQ. V dropped 7 bases and J dropped 3 bases, with 16 bases sitting between them. The CDR3 covers 14 residues. The CDR3 spells CASSRSSAYTEAFF. The CDR3 DNA sequence: TGCGCCAGCTCCCGGAGTAGCGCTTACACTGAAGCTTTCTTT.

The gene calls are TRBV5-1 and TRBJ2-2; 7 bases agree with TRBD2. V trimming: 6 bases; J trimming: 3 bases; junction bases outside the gene matches: 11. This CDR3 has 16 amino acids. CDR1 and CDR2 (germline): SGHRS, YFSETQ. The CDR3 here is CASKIAGGADTGELFF. The CDR3 coding sequence is TGCGCCAGCAAAATAGCGGGCGGGGCCGACACCGGGGAGCTGTTTTTT.

The chain combines TRBV6-2 or TRBV6-3 with TRBJ2-5; 12 bases align to TRBD2. The junction had 2 bases not matched to a gene; V was cut back by 5 bases and J by 4 bases. The germline V gene has CDR1 MNHEY and CDR2 SVGEGT. This CDR3 has 14 amino acids. The CDR3 nucleotides are TGTGCCAGCAGTCTACTAGCGGGGGGAGAGACCCAGTACTTC. Amino acid sequence: CASSLLAGGETQYF.

The chain has TRBV5-4 and TRBJ1-1; the D gene is possibly TRBD1 (5 bases). The germline CDR1 and CDR2 sequences are SGHNT and YYREEE (reference sequence). Trimming removed 0 bases at V and 1 base at J, with 7 bases between. The CDR3 is 14 amino acids. The DNA for the CDR3 is TGTGCCAGCAGCTTGGAGACAGAGAACACTGAAGCTTTCTTT. This translates into CASSLETENTEAFF.

V gene TRBV3-1 (or the pseudogene TRBV3-2) combines with J gene TRBJ1-2, with D uncertain. Trimming cost V 0 bases and J 8 bases, with 22 bases left between them. Germline-derived CDR1 and CDR2 are LGHDT and YNNKEL (reference sequence). The CDR3 totals 17 residues. CDR3 protein: CASSQDTHWIEGRGYTF. DNA of the CDR3: TGTGCCAGCAGCCAAGATACCCATTGGATCGAGGGCCGGGGCTACACCTTC.

CDR3 in amino acids: CASSPRGNSGGGYGYTF. CDR3 bases: TGTGCCAGCTCACCACGGGGGAACAGTGGGGGAGGATATGGCTACACCTTC. The chain combines TRBV18 with TRBJ1-2; possible D gene TRBD1, 5 bases. Germline CDR1 reads KGHSH; CDR2 reads LQKENI. The V end lost 1 base, the J end lost 5 bases, and 20 bases lay between the germline ends. This CDR3 contains 17 residues.

This chain connects TRBV6-5 to TRBJ1-2; 8 nucleotides agree with TRBD1. CDR3 length: 15 residues. Germline lookup yields CDR1 MNHEY and CDR2 SVGAGI. The ends lost 0 bases at V and 6 bases at J; junction bases unmatched: 6. CDR3 bases: TGTGCCAGCAGTTACTCCTGGCAGGGGGCGAATGGCTACACCTTC. Residues: CASSYSWQGANGYTF.

This clone came up a few times. The chain uses TRBV7-9 and TRBJ2-7, with D perhaps TRBD1 (6 bases). The CDR3 runs 14 residues. The V and J ends lost 0 bases and 2 bases respectively, with 8 bases between them. Germline V gene lookup returns CDR1 SEHNR and CDR2 FQNEAQ (reference sequence). Here the CDR3 DNA reads TGTGCCAGCAGCTTAGCCGGACAGACCTACGAGCAGTACTTC. It yields the protein CASSLAGQTYEQYF.

This chain uses TRBV6-1 with TRBJ1-4; 7 bases are shared with TRBD1. The length of the CDR3 is 13 residues. The ends lost 3 bases at V and 10 bases at J; junction bases unmatched: 5. In germline, CDR1 is MNHNS, CDR2 SASEGT. In DNA form, the CDR3 reads TGTGCCAGCAGTGACATTCAGGGGGGAAAACTGTTTTTT. Protein: CASSDIQGGKLFF.

V is TRBV29-1 and J is TRBJ1-2, with D uncertain. Germline lookup yields CDR1 SQVTM and CDR2 ANQGSEA. Trimming pared 4 bases from V and 4 bases from J, leaving 10 bases between. CDR3 length equals 12 residues. The CDR3 sequence: CSVGGRTYGYTF. CDR3 sequence (DNA): TGCAGCGTTGGCGGGAGAACCTATGGCTACACCTTC.

The chain employs TRBV12-5 and TRBJ1-1; D possibly corresponds to TRBD1 (5 bases). The germline gives CDR1 LGHNT, CDR2 FRNRAP. The V end lost 3 bases, the J end lost 4 bases, and 24 bases lay between the germline ends. The CDR3 spans 18 residues. The CDR3 DNA is TGTGCTAGTGGTTTATTTTGGGGGGATGAGCCCCCCCCCACTGAAGCTTTCTTT. Translated, it gives CASGLFWGDEPPPTEAFF.

The chain carries TRBV25-1 and TRBJ1-1; D might be TRBD1 (5 bases). CDR3 length equals 14 residues. Trimming stripped 6 bases from V and 4 bases from J, with 15 bases between. Germline values: CDR1 MGHDK, CDR2 SYGVNS. The DNA of the CDR3 is TGTGCCAGCAGCCACGGAGGGGTTGGCACTGAAGCTTTCTTT. Its translation: CASSHGGVGTEAFF.